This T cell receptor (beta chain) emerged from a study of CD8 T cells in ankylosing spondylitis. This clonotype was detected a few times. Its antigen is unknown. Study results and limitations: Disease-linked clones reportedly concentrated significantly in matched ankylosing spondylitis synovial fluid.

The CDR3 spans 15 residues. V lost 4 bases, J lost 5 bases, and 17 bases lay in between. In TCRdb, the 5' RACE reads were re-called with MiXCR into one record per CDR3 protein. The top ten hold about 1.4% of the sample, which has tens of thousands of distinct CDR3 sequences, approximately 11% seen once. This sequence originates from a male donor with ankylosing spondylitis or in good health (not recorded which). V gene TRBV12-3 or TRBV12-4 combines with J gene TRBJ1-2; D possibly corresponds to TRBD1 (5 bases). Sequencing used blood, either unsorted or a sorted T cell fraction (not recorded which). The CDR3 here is CASSSRGRERYGYTF. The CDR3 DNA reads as TGTGCCAGCAGTTCTAGGGGCAGGGAACGGTATGGCTACACCTTC.